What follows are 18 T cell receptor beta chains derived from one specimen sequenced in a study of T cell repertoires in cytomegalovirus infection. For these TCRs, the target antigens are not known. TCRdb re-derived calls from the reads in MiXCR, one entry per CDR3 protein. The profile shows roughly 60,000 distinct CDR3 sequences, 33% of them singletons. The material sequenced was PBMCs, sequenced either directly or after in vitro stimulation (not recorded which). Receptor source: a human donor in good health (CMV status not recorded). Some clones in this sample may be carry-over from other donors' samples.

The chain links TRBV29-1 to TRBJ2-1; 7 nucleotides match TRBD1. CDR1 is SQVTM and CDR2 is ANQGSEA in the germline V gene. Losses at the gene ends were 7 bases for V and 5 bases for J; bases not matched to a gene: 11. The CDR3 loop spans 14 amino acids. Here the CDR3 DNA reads TGCAGCGCCGAATGGGACAGCTATAACAATGAGCAGTTCTTC. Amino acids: CSAEWDSYNNEQFF.

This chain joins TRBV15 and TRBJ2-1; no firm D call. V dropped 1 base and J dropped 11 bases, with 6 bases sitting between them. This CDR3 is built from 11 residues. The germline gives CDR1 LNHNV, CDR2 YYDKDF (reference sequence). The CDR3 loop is CATSRGSKQFF. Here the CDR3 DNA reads TGTGCCACCAGCAGAGGATCTAAGCAGTTCTTC.

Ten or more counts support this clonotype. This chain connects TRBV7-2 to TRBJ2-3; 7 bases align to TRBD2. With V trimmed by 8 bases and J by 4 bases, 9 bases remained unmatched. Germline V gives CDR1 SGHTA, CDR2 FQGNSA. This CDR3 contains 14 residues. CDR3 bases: TGTGCCAGCGGTCAGACTAGCCCATCAGATACGCAGTATTTT. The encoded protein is CASGQTSPSDTQYF.

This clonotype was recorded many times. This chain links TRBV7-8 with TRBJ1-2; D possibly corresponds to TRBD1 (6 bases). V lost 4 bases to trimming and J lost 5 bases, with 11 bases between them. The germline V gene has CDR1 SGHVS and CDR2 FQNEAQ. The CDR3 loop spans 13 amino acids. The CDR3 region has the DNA TGTGCCAGCAGCTGGAACAGGGAATATGGCTACACCTTC. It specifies CASSWNREYGYTF.

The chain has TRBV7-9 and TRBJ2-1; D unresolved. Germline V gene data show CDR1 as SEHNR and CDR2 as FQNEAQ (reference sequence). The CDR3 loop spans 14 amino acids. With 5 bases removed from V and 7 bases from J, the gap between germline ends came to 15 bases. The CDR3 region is CASSALSGRNEQFF. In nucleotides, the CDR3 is TGTGCCAGCAGCGCGTTATCTGGCCGGAATGAGCAGTTCTTC.

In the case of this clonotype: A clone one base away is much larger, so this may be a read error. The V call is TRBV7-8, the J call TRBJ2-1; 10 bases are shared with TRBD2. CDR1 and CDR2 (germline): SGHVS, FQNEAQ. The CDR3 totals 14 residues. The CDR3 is CDSSFSGRANEQFF. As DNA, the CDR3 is TGTGACAGCAGCTTCAGCGGGAGGGCGAATGAGCAGTTCTTC.

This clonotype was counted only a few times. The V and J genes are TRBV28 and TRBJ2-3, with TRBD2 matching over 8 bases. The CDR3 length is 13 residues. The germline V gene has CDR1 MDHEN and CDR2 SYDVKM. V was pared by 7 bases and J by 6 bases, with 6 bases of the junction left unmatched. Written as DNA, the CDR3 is TGTGCCAGCACCCCCCGGGGGGGCGATACGCAGTATTTT. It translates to CASTPRGGDTQYF.

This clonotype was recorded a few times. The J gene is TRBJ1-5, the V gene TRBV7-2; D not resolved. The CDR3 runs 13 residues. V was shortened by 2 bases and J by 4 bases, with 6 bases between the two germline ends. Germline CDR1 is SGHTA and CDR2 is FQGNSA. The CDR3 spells CASSLRANQPQHF. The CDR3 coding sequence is TGTGCCAGCAGCTTACGGGCGAATCAGCCCCAGCATTTT.

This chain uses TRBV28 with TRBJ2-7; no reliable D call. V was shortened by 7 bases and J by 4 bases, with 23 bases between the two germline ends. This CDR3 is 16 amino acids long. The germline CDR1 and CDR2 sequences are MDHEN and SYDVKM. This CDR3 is CASTPGLRRAAYEQYF. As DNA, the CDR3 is TGTGCCAGCACCCCTGGCCTACGAAGGGCGGCTTACGAGCAGTACTTC. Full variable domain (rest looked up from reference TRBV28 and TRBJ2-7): DVKVTQSSRYLVKRTGEKVFLECVQDMDHENMFWYRQDPGLGLRLIYFSYDVKMKEKGDIPEGYSVSREKKERFSLILESASTNQTSMYLCASTPGLRRAAYEQYFGPGTRLTVT.

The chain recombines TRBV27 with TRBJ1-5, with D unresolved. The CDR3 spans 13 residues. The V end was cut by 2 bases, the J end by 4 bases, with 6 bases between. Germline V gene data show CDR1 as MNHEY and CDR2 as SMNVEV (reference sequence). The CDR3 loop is CASSLMPNQPQHF. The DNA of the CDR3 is TGTGCCAGCAGTTTAATGCCAAATCAGCCCCAGCATTTT.

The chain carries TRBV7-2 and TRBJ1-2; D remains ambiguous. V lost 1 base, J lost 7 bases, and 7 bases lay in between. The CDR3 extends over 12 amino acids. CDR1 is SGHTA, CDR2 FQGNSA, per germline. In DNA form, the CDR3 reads TGTGCCAGCAGCTTAGTTAGTCCTGGCTACACCTTC. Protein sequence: CASSLVSPGYTF.

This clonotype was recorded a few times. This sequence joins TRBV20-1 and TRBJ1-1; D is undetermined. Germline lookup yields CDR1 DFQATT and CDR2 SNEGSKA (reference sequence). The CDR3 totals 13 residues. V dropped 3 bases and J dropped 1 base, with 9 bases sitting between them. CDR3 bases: TGCAGTGCTAGCCCGGACGCGAACACTGAAGCTTTCTTT. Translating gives CSASPDANTEAFF.

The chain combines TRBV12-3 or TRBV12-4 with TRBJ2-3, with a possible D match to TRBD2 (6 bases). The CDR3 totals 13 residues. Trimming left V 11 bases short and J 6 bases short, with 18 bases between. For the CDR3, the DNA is TGTGCCGACGGGCGGGGTGACCGGGATACGCAGTATTTT. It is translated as CADGRGDRDTQYF.

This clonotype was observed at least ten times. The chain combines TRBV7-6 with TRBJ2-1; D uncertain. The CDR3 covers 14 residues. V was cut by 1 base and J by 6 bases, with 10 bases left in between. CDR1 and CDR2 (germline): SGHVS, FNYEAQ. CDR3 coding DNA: TGTGCCAGCAGCTTAGTCGGGCGGACCAATGAGCAGTTCTTC. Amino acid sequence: CASSLVGRTNEQFF.

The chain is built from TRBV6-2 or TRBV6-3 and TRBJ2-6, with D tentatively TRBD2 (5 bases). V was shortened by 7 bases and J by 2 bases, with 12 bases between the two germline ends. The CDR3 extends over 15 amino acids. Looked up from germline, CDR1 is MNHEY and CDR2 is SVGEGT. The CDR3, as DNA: TGTGCCAGCACCCCACGGGGTACTGGGGCCAACGTCCTGACTTTC. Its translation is CASTPRGTGANVLTF.

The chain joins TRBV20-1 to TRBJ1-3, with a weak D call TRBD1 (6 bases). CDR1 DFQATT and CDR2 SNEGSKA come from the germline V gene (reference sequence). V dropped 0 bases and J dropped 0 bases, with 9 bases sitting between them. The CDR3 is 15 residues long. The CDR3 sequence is CSARDGQSSGNTIYF. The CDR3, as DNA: TGCAGTGCTAGAGACGGACAGAGCTCTGGAAACACCATATATTTT.

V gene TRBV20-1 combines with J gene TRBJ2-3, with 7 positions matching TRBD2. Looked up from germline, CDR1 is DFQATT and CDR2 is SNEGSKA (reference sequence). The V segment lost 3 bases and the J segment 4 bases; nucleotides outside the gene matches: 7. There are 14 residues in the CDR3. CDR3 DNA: TGCAGTGCTAGGGGCGTGAGCGGGGCAGATACGCAGTATTTT. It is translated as CSARGVSGADTQYF.

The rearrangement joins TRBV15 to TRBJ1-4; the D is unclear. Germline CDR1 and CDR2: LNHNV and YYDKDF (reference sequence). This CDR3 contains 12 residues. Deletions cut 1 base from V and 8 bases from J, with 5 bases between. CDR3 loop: CATSRGREKLFF. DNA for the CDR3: TGTGCCACCAGCAGAGGCAGAGAAAAACTGTTTTTT.